The clone carrying this TCR beta chain was seen a handful of times. The antigen is unknown. The CDR3 extends over 15 amino acids. V lost 1 base to trimming and J lost 4 bases, with 13 bases between them. The germline gives CDR1 SGHVS, CDR2 FQNEAQ. The data stem from a study of T-cell reconstitution after alpha-beta-depleted transplantation in children. Study-wide results and caveats: Surviving recipient T cells and intrathymic progenitors accounted for some patients' high TCRbeta diversity at day 60.

Unique molecular identifiers featured in how the TCRbeta library was prepared. TCRdb re-called the PCR reads with MiXCR, one entry per CDR3 protein. The profile shows about 300,000 distinct CDR3 sequences, roughly a tenth of them singletons. Sequencing used PBMCs, obtained before TCRalphabeta/CD19-depleted stem cell transplant. V gene TRBV7-8 combines with J gene TRBJ1-2; D remains ambiguous. This sequence originates from a boy under three years old with acute myeloid leukemia, due to receive a stem cell transplant. For the CDR3, the DNA is TGTGCCAGCAGCTTAGACGGCGCCAGACTCTATGGCTACACCTTC. Translated: CASSLDGARLYGYTF.